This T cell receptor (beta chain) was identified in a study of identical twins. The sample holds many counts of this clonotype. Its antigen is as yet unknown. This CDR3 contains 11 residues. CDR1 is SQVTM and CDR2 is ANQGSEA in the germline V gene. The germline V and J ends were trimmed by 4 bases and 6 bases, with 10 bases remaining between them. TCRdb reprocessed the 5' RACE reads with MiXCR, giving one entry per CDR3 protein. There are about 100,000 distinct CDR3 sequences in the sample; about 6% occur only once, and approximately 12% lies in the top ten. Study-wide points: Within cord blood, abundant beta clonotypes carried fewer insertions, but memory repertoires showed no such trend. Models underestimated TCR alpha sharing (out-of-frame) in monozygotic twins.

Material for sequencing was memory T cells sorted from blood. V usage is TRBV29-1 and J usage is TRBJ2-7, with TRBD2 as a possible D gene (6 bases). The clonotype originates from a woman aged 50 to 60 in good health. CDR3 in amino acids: CSVVKGGEQYV. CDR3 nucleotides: TGCAGCGTTGTCAAGGGAGGCGAGCAGTACGTC.